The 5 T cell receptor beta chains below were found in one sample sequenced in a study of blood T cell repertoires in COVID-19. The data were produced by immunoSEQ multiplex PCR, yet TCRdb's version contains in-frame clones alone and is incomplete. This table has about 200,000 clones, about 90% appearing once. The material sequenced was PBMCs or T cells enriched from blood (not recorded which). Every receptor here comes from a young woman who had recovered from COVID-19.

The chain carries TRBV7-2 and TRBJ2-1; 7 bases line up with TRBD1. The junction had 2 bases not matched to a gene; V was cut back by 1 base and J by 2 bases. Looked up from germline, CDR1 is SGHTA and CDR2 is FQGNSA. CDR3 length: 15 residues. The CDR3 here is CASSLDRGPYNEQFF. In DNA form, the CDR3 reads TGTGCCAGCAGCTTAGACAGGGGTCCCTACAATGAGCAGTTCTTC.

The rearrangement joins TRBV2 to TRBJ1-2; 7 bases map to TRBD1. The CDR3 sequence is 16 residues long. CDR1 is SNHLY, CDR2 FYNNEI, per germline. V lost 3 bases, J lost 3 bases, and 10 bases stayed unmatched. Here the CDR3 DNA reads TGTGCCAGCAGTGATAAGGGGGCTCAGTCATACTATGGCTACACCTTC. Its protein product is CASSDKGAQSYYGYTF.

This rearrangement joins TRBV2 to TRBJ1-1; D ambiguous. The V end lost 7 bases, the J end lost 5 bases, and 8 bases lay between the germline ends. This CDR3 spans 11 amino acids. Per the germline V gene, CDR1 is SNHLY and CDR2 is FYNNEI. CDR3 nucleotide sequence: TGTGCCAGCACAAGGGAGACTGAAGCTTTCTTT. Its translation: CASTRETEAFF.

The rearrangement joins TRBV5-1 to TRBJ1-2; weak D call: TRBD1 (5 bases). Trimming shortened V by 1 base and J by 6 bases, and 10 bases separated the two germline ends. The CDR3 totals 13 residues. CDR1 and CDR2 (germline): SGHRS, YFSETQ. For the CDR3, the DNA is TGCGCCAGCAGCTTGAGCGGGGCGGATGGCTACACCTTC. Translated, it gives CASSLSGADGYTF.

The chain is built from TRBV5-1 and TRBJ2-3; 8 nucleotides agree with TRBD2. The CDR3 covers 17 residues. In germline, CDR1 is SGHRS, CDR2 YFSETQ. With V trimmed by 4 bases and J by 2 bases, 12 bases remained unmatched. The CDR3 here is CASSRLTGGGNTDTQYF. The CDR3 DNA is TGCGCCAGCAGCCGCCTAACGGGCGGGGGGAACACAGATACGCAGTATTTT.